The 30 T cell receptor beta chains presented below share a single source sample, sequenced in a study of control samples from healthy donors and cancer patients. The repertoire was sequenced with immunoSEQ multiplex PCR; TCRdb's copy has only in-frame clones and lacks some. The sample holds 150,000 to 200,000 clones, around 90% seen once. The source material was blood. The receptors shown here come from a woman in her forties or fifties in good health.

In its sample, this clone was seen once. The chain combines TRBV6-6 with TRBJ2-3; D not resolved. The length of the CDR3 is 13 residues. Germline lookup yields CDR1 MNHNY and CDR2 SVGAGI (reference sequence). Trimming took 4 bases from V and 0 from J, leaving 5 bases between them. DNA for the CDR3: TGTGCCAGCAGTTCCGGGAGCACAGATACGCAGTATTTT. As protein: CASSSGSTDTQYF.

This chain uses TRBV7-2 with TRBJ1-5, with a possible D match to TRBD1 (6 bases). The CDR3 is made up of 14 amino acids. V was clipped by 3 bases and J by 6 bases, with 12 bases between them. CDR1 SGHTA and CDR2 FQGNSA come from the germline V gene. The CDR3 here is CASSLETGFQPQHF. CDR3 nucleotide sequence: TGTGCCAGCAGCTTGGAAACAGGGTTTCAGCCCCAGCATTTT.

This clone has just one count. The chain uses TRBV29-1 and TRBJ1-1; D remains unclear. The CDR3 consists of 12 residues. V was trimmed by 2 bases and J by 0 bases, leaving 4 bases between them. Germline V gives CDR1 SQVTM, CDR2 ANQGSEA. CDR3 in amino acids: CSVEILNTEAFF. The CDR3 nucleotides are TGCAGCGTTGAAATCCTGAACACTGAAGCTTTCTTT.

V gene TRBV29-1 combines with J gene TRBJ1-5, with D possibly TRBD1 on 5 matching bases. This CDR3 region has 13 residues. Between the trimmed V and J ends, which lost 5 bases and 4 bases, there was a span of 12 bases. Per the germline V gene, CDR1 is SQVTM and CDR2 is ANQGSEA. CDR3 nucleotide sequence: TGCAGCGTTCGACAGCGGCCTAATCAGCCCCAGCATTTT. Translation: CSVRQRPNQPQHF.

The chain couples TRBV7-8 to TRBJ2-6, with no clear D. Trimming shortened V by 0 bases and J by 0 bases, and 3 bases separated the two germline ends. The CDR3 totals 15 residues. Germline assignment: CDR1 SGHVS and CDR2 FQNEAQ. In DNA form, the CDR3 reads TGTGCCAGCAGCTTAGCGATCTCTGGGGCCAACGTCCTGACTTTC. This encodes CASSLAISGANVLTF.

In its sample, this clone was seen once. The chain employs TRBV28 and TRBJ2-1, with D possibly being TRBD1 or TRBD2 (6 bases each). CDR3 length: 14 residues. The germline V and J ends were trimmed by 3 bases and 7 bases, with 13 bases remaining between them. Germline V CDR1 and CDR2: MDHEN, SYDVKM. CDR3: CASSLGGHGNEQFF. DNA for the CDR3: TGTGCCAGCAGTTTGGGGGGACACGGGAATGAGCAGTTCTTC.

This chain uses TRBV4-2 with TRBJ2-7, with 8 bases lining up with TRBD2. The J segment lost 3 bases and the V segment lost 2 bases, leaving 6 bases of the junction unmatched. This CDR3 spans 15 amino acids. The germline gives CDR1 LGHNA, CDR2 YNFKEQ. The CDR3 DNA sequence: TGTGCCAGCAGCCAAACAGCGGGAGTAAGCTACGAGCAGTACTTC. It encodes CASSQTAGVSYEQYF.

This rearrangement joins TRBV28 to TRBJ2-2; 7 bases match TRBD2. Germline V gene sequence: CDR1 MDHEN, CDR2 SYDVKM. The length of the CDR3 is 14 residues. With 5 bases clipped from V and 4 bases from J, the junction kept 4 bases outside the gene matches. CDR3 amino acids: CASSRGGSTGELFF. CDR3 coding DNA: TGTGCCAGCAGTCGCGGGGGTAGCACCGGGGAGCTGTTTTTT.

By share of the sample, this clone is medium-sized. This sequence joins TRBV7-2 and TRBJ1-5; the D is unclear. Trimming took off 0 bases at V and 6 bases at J, with 9 bases between the two ends. Germline values: CDR1 SGHTA, CDR2 FQGNSA. This CDR3 is built from 14 residues. CDR3 sequence (DNA): TGTGCCAGCAGCTTAGCGGATGTTGGTCAGCCCCAGCATTTT. Translation: CASSLADVGQPQHF.

V usage is TRBV5-4 and J usage is TRBJ1-4, with D hard to call. The V end lost 5 bases, the J end lost 2 bases, and 19 bases lay between the germline ends. Germline CDR1 and CDR2: SGHNT and YYREEE (reference sequence). The CDR3 sequence is 17 residues long. The CDR3 region has the DNA TGTGCCAGCAGTTTTACGGTAATTGCGGGCACTAATGAAAAACTGTTTTTT. It translates to CASSFTVIAGTNEKLFF.

This chain uses TRBV28 with TRBJ1-1; D remains ambiguous. The V gene lost 2 bases and the J gene lost 8 bases, with 6 bases spanning the gap. Germline V lookup: CDR1 MDHEN, CDR2 SYDVKM. This CDR3 region has 11 residues. The CDR3 DNA follows: TGTGCCAGCAGTTTACTTAAGGAAGCTTTCTTT. This codes for CASSLLKEAFF.

The chain carries TRBV29-1 and TRBJ2-1; TRBD2 aligns across 12 bases. Germline CDR1 is SQVTM and CDR2 is ANQGSEA. The junction had 11 bases not matched to a gene; V was cut back by 4 bases and J by 16 bases. This CDR3 has 13 amino acids. In DNA, the CDR3 is TGCAGCGTTGTAGGACTAGCGGGACCGATTCGTTTCTTC. Translating gives CSVVGLAGPIRFF.

The rearrangement joins TRBV28 to TRBJ1-3; 7 nucleotides match TRBD1. The CDR3 totals 15 residues. V shed 3 bases, J shed 4 bases, and the junction held 6 bases outside the gene matches. Germline CDR1 reads MDHEN; CDR2 reads SYDVKM. The CDR3 protein is CASSFKGARGNTIYF. CDR3 DNA: TGTGCCAGCAGTTTCAAGGGGGCGCGGGGAAACACCATATATTTT.

This chain uses TRBV7-9 with TRBJ1-2; D call uncertain. Germline CDR1 is SEHNR and CDR2 is FQNEAQ (reference sequence). V lost 3 bases to trimming and J lost 2 bases, with 10 bases between them. The CDR3 loop spans 14 amino acids. The CDR3 loop reads CASSLTSGNYGYTF. The CDR3 DNA reads TGTGCCAGCAGCTTGACCTCAGGAAACTATGGCTACACCTTC. The full variable domain, in which reference TRBV7-9 and TRBJ1-2 provide the parts outside the CDR3, is DTGVSQNPRHKITKRGQNVTFRCDPISEHNRLYWYRQTLGQGPEFLTYFQNEAQLEKSRLLSDRFSAERPKGSFSTLEIQRTEQGDSAMYLCASSLTSGNYGYTFGSGTRLTVV.

The rearrangement links TRBV5-1 to TRBJ1-2; 7 bases are a match to TRBD1. V dropped 2 bases and J dropped 4; count of bases not matched to a gene: 5. This CDR3 is 14 amino acids long. CDR1 and CDR2 from the germline V gene are SGHRS and YFSETQ. CDR3 in DNA: TGCGCCAGCAGCTTTATGAGGGACAGCTATGGCTACACCTTC. Residues: CASSFMRDSYGYTF. The full variable domain, in which reference TRBV5-1 and TRBJ1-2 provide the parts outside the CDR3, is KAGVTQTPRYLIKTRGQQVTLSCSPISGHRSVSWYQQTPGQGLQFLFEYFSETQRNKGNFPGRFSGRQFSNSRSEMNVSTLELGDSALYLCASSFMRDSYGYTFGSGTRLTVV.

V and J are TRBV7-2 and TRBJ2-7, with 8 bases aligning to TRBD1. The V segment lost 3 bases and the J segment 1 base; nucleotides outside the gene matches: 8. The CDR3 spans 16 residues. The germline V gene has CDR1 SGHTA and CDR2 FQGNSA. The CDR3 region is CASSFPMGQESYEQYF. In nucleotides, the CDR3 is TGTGCCAGCAGCTTCCCTATGGGACAGGAATCCTACGAGCAGTACTTC.

This clone was observed once. The rearrangement joins TRBV11-3 to TRBJ2-5, with D possibly being TRBD1 or TRBD2 (5 bases each). This CDR3 has 15 residues. The V end lost 5 bases, the J end lost 1 base, and 14 bases lay between the germline ends. The V gene's germline CDR1 is SGHNT and CDR2 YENEEA. CDR3 amino acids: CASSPGGTAQETQYF. CDR3 in DNA: TGTGCCAGCAGCCCCGGTGGGACGGCCCAAGAGACCCAGTACTTC.

This sequence joins TRBV12-3 or TRBV12-4 and TRBJ2-1, with 9 positions matching TRBD1. Trimming cost V 3 bases and J 8 bases; bases outside gene matches: 2. CDR3 length: 13 amino acids. In DNA, the CDR3 is TGTGCCAGCAGTTTTTGGGACAGGGATGAGCAGTTCTTC. Residues: CASSFWDRDEQFF.

The V gene is TRBV7-2, the J gene TRBJ2-5; D gene uncertain. The germline V gene encodes CDR1 SGHTA and CDR2 FQGNSA. Trimming removed 5 bases from V and 9 bases from J, with 13 bases in between. CDR3 size: 12 residues. The CDR3 DNA sequence: TGTGCCAGCAGCGCCCCCCCCGCGCCCCAGTACTTC. The encoded protein is CASSAPPAPQYF.

The chain is built from TRBV5-5 and TRBJ1-1; D ambiguous. CDR3 length equals 15 residues. Trimming cost V 4 bases and J 0 bases, with 13 bases left between them. Germline V gene lookup returns CDR1 SGHKS and CDR2 YYEKEE (reference sequence). The CDR3 protein is CASSPISGLNTEAFF. The CDR3 DNA reads as TGTGCCAGCAGCCCTATCAGCGGGTTGAACACTGAAGCTTTCTTT.

The chain joins TRBV5-1 to TRBJ2-3; D gene ambiguous. The germline CDR1 and CDR2 sequences are SGHRS and YFSETQ. Between the trimmed V and J ends, which lost 9 bases and 2 bases, there was a span of 16 bases. The CDR3 runs to 14 residues. CDR3 coding DNA: TGCGCCACCCGATGGAATTTCCTCACAGATACGCAGTATTTT. It is translated as CATRWNFLTDTQYF.

The chain links TRBV5-1 to TRBJ1-3, with D tentatively TRBD1 (5 bases). Germline CDR1 SGHRS, CDR2 YFSETQ. V lost 4 bases to trimming and J lost 0 bases, with 14 bases between them. There are 16 residues in the CDR3. The CDR3 nucleotides read TGCGCCAGCAGCCCCTCTAACGGACACTCTGGAAACACCATATATTTT. Amino acid sequence: CASSPSNGHSGNTIYF.

This clone occurred a few times. This chain connects TRBV6-1 to TRBJ1-6; 7 bases agree with TRBD1. Germline V CDR1 and CDR2: MNHNS, SASEGT. The CDR3 is made up of 14 amino acids. The ends lost 3 bases at V and 7 bases at J; junction bases unmatched: 3. In DNA, the CDR3 is TGTGCCAGCAGTGACCAGGGGGGAAATTCACCCCTCCACTTT. The encoded protein is CASSDQGGNSPLHF.

CDR3 region: CASSAGTQRDTQYF. As DNA, the CDR3 is TGTGCCAGCAGTGCTGGGACCCAGAGAGATACGCAGTATTTT. The J gene is TRBJ2-3, the V gene TRBV2; D possibly uses TRBD1 or TRBD2 (5 bases each). The germline V gene has CDR1 SNHLY and CDR2 FYNNEI. Deletions cut 4 bases from V and 5 bases from J, with 13 bases between. The CDR3 is made up of 14 amino acids.

This sequence joins TRBV19 and TRBJ2-2; D is perhaps TRBD1 or TRBD2 (5 bases each). V was pared by 1 base and J by 6 bases, with 12 bases between. Germline V CDR1 and CDR2: LNHDA, SQIVND (reference sequence). The CDR3 has 15 residues. For the CDR3, the DNA is TGTGCCAGTAGTATAGGGGAGACAGTCTCCGGGGAGCTGTTTTTT. Amino acid sequence: CASSIGETVSGELFF.

The chain couples TRBV28 to TRBJ2-5; D not certain. Trimming took off 8 bases at V and 3 bases at J, with 13 bases between the two ends. The CDR3 has 13 residues. Germline V gives CDR1 MDHEN, CDR2 SYDVKM. In nucleotides, the CDR3 is TGTGCCAGCGGCCCCGGCGGTAAAGAGACCCAGTACTTC. It is translated as CASGPGGKETQYF. Full variable domain (rest looked up from reference TRBV28 and TRBJ2-5): DVKVTQSSRYLVKRTGEKVFLECVQDMDHENMFWYRQDPGLGLRLIYFSYDVKMKEKGDIPEGYSVSREKKERFSLILESASTNQTSMYLCASGPGGKETQYFGPGTRLLVL.

This rearrangement joins TRBV28 to TRBJ1-2; 12 bases are a match to TRBD1. Germline CDR1 is MDHEN and CDR2 is SYDVKM. This CDR3 region has 15 residues. V shed 3 bases, J shed 8 bases, and the junction held 7 bases outside the gene matches. CDR3 coding DNA: TGTGCCAGCAGTTTCCCGGGACAGGGGGCGCGAGGCTACACCTTC. Its translation: CASSFPGQGARGYTF.

This chain connects TRBV4-3 to TRBJ1-6; D perhaps matches TRBD1 (6 bases). The germline V and J ends were trimmed by 4 bases and 5 bases, with 6 bases remaining between them. This CDR3 has 13 residues. In germline, CDR1 is LGHNA, CDR2 YSLEER. CDR3 region: CASSRTDNSPLHF. CDR3 nucleotides: TGCGCCAGCAGCCGGACAGATAATTCACCCCTCCACTTT.

The genes are TRBV5-5 and TRBJ2-3; possible D gene TRBD2, 5 bases. V was trimmed by 0 bases and J by 5 bases, leaving 13 bases between them. Germline CDR1 is SGHKS and CDR2 is YYEKEE (reference sequence). This CDR3 has 15 residues. The CDR3 sequence: CASSLVGVQGDTQYF. As DNA, the CDR3 is TGTGCCAGCAGCTTGGTCGGGGTTCAAGGAGATACGCAGTATTTT. Supplemented by reference TRBV5-5 and TRBJ2-3, the full variable domain reads DAGVTQSPTHLIKTRGQQVTLRCSPISGHKSVSWYQQVLGQGPQFIFQYYEKEERGRGNFPDRFSARQFPNYSSELNVNALLLGDSALYLCASSLVGVQGDTQYFGPGTRLTVL.

The sample holds one count of this clone. V usage is TRBV28 and J usage is TRBJ1-2; D ambiguous. The CDR3 has 13 residues. CDR1 MDHEN and CDR2 SYDVKM come from the germline V gene. Between the trimmed V and J ends, which lost 6 bases and 3 bases, there was a span of 11 bases. The CDR3 is CASSRNSDYGYTF. The DNA for the CDR3 is TGTGCCAGCAGCCGAAACAGTGACTATGGCTACACCTTC.